This is a list of T cell receptor beta chains from one sample in a study of blood T cell repertoires in COVID-19. Using immunoSEQ multiplex PCR, the repertoire was profiled, and TCRdb retains in-frame clones only, with some absent. The table has about 410,000 clones, approximately 90% seen once. Sequencing input: peripheral blood. Source of these receptors: a woman aged 40 to 50 with COVID-19, enrolled during active disease. Both conserved end residues are part of each CDR3. The D gene is left open where the match is weak. Size is omitted from some rows. Given values are once, few, many or a class for expanded clones.

CDR3 DNA	CDR3 protein	clone size	D gene	V gene	J gene
TGTGCCAGCAGTTTTGTGCCCCCCTCGACAGGAACGAACTACGAGCAGTACTTC	CASSFVPPSTGTNYEQYF	once	-	TRBV27	TRBJ2-7
TGCGCCAGCATCTCGGGCCCTAGCGGGAGCGCTGAGCAGTTCTTC	CASISGPSGSAEQFF	-	TRBD2	TRBV5-1	TRBJ2-1
TGTGCCAGCAGCCCTCCGAAGGGGTCGAACACTGAAGCTTTCTTT	CASSPPKGSNTEAFF	-	-	TRBV11-3	TRBJ1-1
TGTGCCAGCAGCTTATACGGGGGAGCCTACGAGCAGTACTTC	CASSLYGGAYEQYF	-	-	TRBV7-8	TRBJ2-7
TGTGCCAGCAGCACATACCGGACTAGCGGGGGTGAGACCCAGTACTTC	CASSTYRTSGGETQYF	-	TRBD2	TRBV11-2	TRBJ2-5
TGTGCCAGCAGCGTTATCCCGACGCAGGGCACTGAAGCTTTCTTT	CASSVIPTQGTEAFF	-	-	TRBV7-2	TRBJ1-1
TGTGCCAGTAGTATAGACAGGGGAAGCAATCAGCCCCAGCATTTT	CASSIDRGSNQPQHF	-	-	TRBV19	TRBJ1-5
TGTGCCAGCAGTTCGTCCGGGACAGGGGTATGGATATATGGAGCTTTCTTT	CASSSSGTGVWIYGAFF	-	TRBD1	TRBV28	TRBJ1-1
TGTGCCAGCAGCGTCGGGACTAGCGGGAGGGCCGTCAGGGACGAGCAGTACTTC	CASSVGTSGRAVRDEQYF	-	TRBD2	TRBV9	TRBJ2-7
TGTGCCAGCTCACCGACAGTCCAAGAGACCCAGTACTTC	CASSPTVQETQYF	-	-	TRBV18	TRBJ2-5
TGTGCCAGCAGCTCCAAGCGGGGCGGGGCAGATACGCAGTATTTT	CASSSKRGGADTQYF	-	TRBD2	TRBV7-2	TRBJ2-3
TGTGCCAGCAGCCAAGGACGGGCCTACGAGCAGTACTTC	CASSQGRAYEQYF	once	-	TRBV3-1/TRBV3-2	TRBJ2-7
TGCGCCAGCAGCTTGAAAGAGAACTATGGCTACACCTTC	CASSLKENYGYTF	few	-	TRBV5-1	TRBJ1-2
TGTGCCAGCAGCTTAATCGGGGAAGAGACAAGGAAGGATGGCTACACCTTC	CASSLIGEETRKDGYTF	-	-	TRBV7-3	TRBJ1-2
TGTGCCAGCAGTTTTAAGGGACCCCCAAGGGGGGAAGCTTTCTTT	CASSFKGPPRGEAFF	-	-	TRBV28	TRBJ1-1
TGTGCCACCAGCAGAGTTGGCAGGGAAAATCAGCCCCAGCATTTT	CATSRVGRENQPQHF	once	-	TRBV15	TRBJ1-5
TGTGCCAGCAGTTTCGGACTAGCGGGAGAAGGCTACGAGCAGTACTTC	CASSFGLAGEGYEQYF	-	TRBD2	TRBV28	TRBJ2-7
TGTGCCATCAGTGGGACAGGCAGGGAGACCCAGTACTTC	CAISGTGRETQYF	-	TRBD1	TRBV10-3	TRBJ2-5
TGTGCCAGCAGCTTGTGGGGGGGGACTCAGCCCCAGCATTTT	CASSLWGGTQPQHF	-	-	TRBV5-6	TRBJ1-5
TGTGCCAGCACCCGGGACTTGGATGGCTACACCTTC	CASTRDLDGYTF	-	-	TRBV12-3/TRBV12-4	TRBJ1-2
TGTGCCAGCAGTTCACAGGGGGCGAGTTCACCCCTCCACTTT	CASSSQGASSPLHF	once	TRBD1	TRBV7-3	TRBJ1-6
TGTACCCGGCGGGGGGCGACGGACACTGAAGCTTTCTTT	CTRRGATDTEAFF	-	-	TRBV6-5	TRBJ1-1
TGTGCCAGCAGTGAAGTTATCGGACAGGGGAGATTAAACTATGGCTACACCTTC	CASSEVIGQGRLNYGYTF	-	TRBD1	TRBV2	TRBJ1-2
TGTGCCAGCAGTCGGACAGGCCTGCAGCCCCAGCATTTT	CASSRTGLQPQHF	-	TRBD1	TRBV7-8	TRBJ1-5
TGTGCCTGGAGTGTACAGCTGAACACTGAAGCTTTCTTT	CAWSVQLNTEAFF	-	-	TRBV30	TRBJ1-1
TGTGCCAGCAGTACGCACTCGGACAGGGTGATCGGAGAGACCCAGTACTTC	CASSTHSDRVIGETQYF	few	TRBD1	TRBV27	TRBJ2-5
TGTGCCAGCAGCGCCGGGACTAGCGGCCCGTTCGGGATCAATGAGCAGTTCTTC	CASSAGTSGPFGINEQFF	-	TRBD2	TRBV7-9	TRBJ2-1
TGTGCCAGTAGCCCCAATAGGGGGGGGCACACTGAAGCTTTCTTT	CASSPNRGGHTEAFF	-	-	TRBV19	TRBJ1-1
TGTGCCACCAGCAGAGATCGGACAGGCGCTTGGGGCACAGATACGCAGTATTTT	CATSRDRTGAWGTDTQYF	few	TRBD1	TRBV15	TRBJ2-3
TGTGCCAGCAGCTCCCGGACTGGAAAGGATGAGCAGTTCTTC	CASSSRTGKDEQFF	-	-	TRBV5-8	TRBJ2-1
TGTGCCAGCAGCCCCCGGACTAGCGGGGGGCCCCAGTTCTTC	CASSPRTSGGPQFF	-	TRBD2	TRBV7-3	TRBJ2-1
TGTGCCTGGAGAACAAGACCAGGGTCCCCTGAAGCTTTCTTT	CAWRTRPGSPEAFF	few	-	TRBV30	TRBJ1-1
TGTGCCTCAACAGGGCCGAACACTGAAGCTTTCTTT	CASTGPNTEAFF	-	-	TRBV7-9	TRBJ1-1
TGTGCCAGCAGCTCGGACAGAGGGAACTACAATGAGCAGTTCTTC	CASSSDRGNYNEQFF	-	-	TRBV7-3	TRBJ2-1
TGTGCCAGTAGTAGGGCCGGGACTAGCGGGAGCACAGATACGCAGTATTTT	CASSRAGTSGSTDTQYF	-	TRBD2	TRBV19	TRBJ2-3
TGTGCCAGCAGGCCCGGGACAGGGGTTGTTACTGAAGCTTTCTTT	CASRPGTGVVTEAFF	-	TRBD1	TRBV6-5	TRBJ1-1
TGTGCCACCAGCAAACGACAGGGCTTAGAGTACAATGAGCAGTTCTTC	CATSKRQGLEYNEQFF	-	TRBD1	TRBV15	TRBJ2-1
TGCGCCAGCAGCTTAGGGACAGGGGAAGGGGATACGCAGTATTTT	CASSLGTGEGDTQYF	-	TRBD1	TRBV5-1	TRBJ2-3
TGTGCCAGCAGTCCCAGTGGGAACACCGGGGAGCTGTTTTTT	CASSPSGNTGELFF	-	-	TRBV6-5	TRBJ2-2
TGTGCCACCAGTGATTTGCAAACAGGGACGGCTAGCACAGATACGCAGTATTTT	CATSDLQTGTASTDTQYF	once	-	TRBV24-1	TRBJ2-3
TGTGCCAGCAGTCGCGACAGGGGGCGAGCTAACTATGGCTACACCTTC	CASSRDRGRANYGYTF	-	TRBD1	TRBV2	TRBJ1-2
TGTGCCAGCAGCCAAACCACGACAGGGTCCACCGGGGAGCTGTTTTTT	CASSQTTTGSTGELFF	-	TRBD1	TRBV7-9	TRBJ2-2
TGCGCCAGCAGCCCGGGAGGCGGTTGGGGGAATCAGCCCCAGCATTTT	CASSPGGGWGNQPQHF	-	-	TRBV5-1	TRBJ1-5
TGTGCCACCGGCGTGACAGGGGACTATGGCTACACCTTC	CATGVTGDYGYTF	-	TRBD1	TRBV15	TRBJ1-2
TGTGCCTGGAGTCCCGCCCCGGTTTCCTACGAGCAGTACTTC	CAWSPAPVSYEQYF	few	-	TRBV30	TRBJ2-7
TGTGCCAGCAGGGACGGGACAGGGTGGACGTTTGGCACTGAAGCTTTCTTT	CASRDGTGWTFGTEAFF	-	TRBD1	TRBV2	TRBJ1-1
TGTGCCAGCAGCCGTGGAGGGCTGGCAAGTGAAAAACTGTTTTTT	CASSRGGLASEKLFF	-	-	TRBV14	TRBJ1-4
TGTGCCAGCAGTTATAGTGTCGGCAGGCCGGCAGATACGCAGTATTTT	CASSYSVGRPADTQYF	once	-	TRBV6-2/TRBV6-3	TRBJ2-3
TGTGCCAGCAGTTACGGGACTCCAAAAAACATTCAGTACTTC	CASSYGTPKNIQYF	-	-	TRBV6-5	TRBJ2-4
TGTGCCTGGAGTCCCTCCAGGTCGGTGAACACTGAAGCTTTCTTT	CAWSPSRSVNTEAFF	once	-	TRBV30	TRBJ1-1
TGTGCCAGCGGTAGGGGACAGGGGACCGGGGAGCTGTTTTTT	CASGRGQGTGELFF	-	TRBD1	TRBV27	TRBJ2-2
TGTGCCAGTAGTAATCGGGCAGGGGAAGAGACCCAGTACTTC	CASSNRAGEETQYF	-	-	TRBV19	TRBJ2-5
TGTGCCAGCAGTTATGGGGCAGGAACCCAGCCCCAGCATTTT	CASSYGAGTQPQHF	-	-	TRBV6-2/TRBV6-3	TRBJ1-5